This T cell receptor (beta chain) is from a study of blood T cells in healthy people across ages. The count of this clonotype is one. CDR3 length: 14 residues. V gave up 3 bases and J gave up 1 base, with 9 bases separating them. Germline lookup yields CDR1 SGHTA and CDR2 FQGNSA. The second PCR ran roughly 7 to 12 cycles with a sample-barcoded 5' primer and J-beta primers. TCRdb recomputed calls from the 5' RACE reads with MiXCR, one row per CDR3 protein. The sample consists of about 1.7 million distinct CDR3 sequences, roughly 27% of them appearing once. The chain carries TRBV7-2 and TRBJ1-1; D remains unclear. The clonotype originates from a woman aged 25 to 39 in good health. Sequenced input: blood. This chain's CDR3 is CASSFSPENTEAFF. The CDR3 DNA reads as TGTGCCAGCAGCTTTTCCCCGGAGAACACTGAAGCTTTCTTT. Full variable domain (rest looked up from reference TRBV7-2 and TRBJ1-1): GAGVSQSPSNKVTEKGKDVELRCDPISGHTALYWYRQSLGQGLEFLIYFQGNSAPDKSGLPSDRFSAERTGGSVSTLTIQRTQQEDSAVYLCASSFSPENTEAFFGQGTRLTVV.